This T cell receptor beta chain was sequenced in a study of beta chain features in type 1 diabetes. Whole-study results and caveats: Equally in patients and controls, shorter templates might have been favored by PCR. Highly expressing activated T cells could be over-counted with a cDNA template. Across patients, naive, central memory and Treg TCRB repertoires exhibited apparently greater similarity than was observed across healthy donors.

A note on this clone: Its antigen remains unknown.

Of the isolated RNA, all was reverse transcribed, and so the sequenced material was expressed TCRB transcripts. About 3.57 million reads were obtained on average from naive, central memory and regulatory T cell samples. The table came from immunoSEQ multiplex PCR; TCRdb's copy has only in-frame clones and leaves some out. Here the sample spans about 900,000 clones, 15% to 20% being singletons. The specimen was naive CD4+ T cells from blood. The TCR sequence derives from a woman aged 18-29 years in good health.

This CDR3 is CASSLFVGLLNGYTF. CDR3 DNA sequence: TGTGCCAGCAGTTTATTTGTAGGACTGCTTAATGGCTACACCTTC. The chain has TRBV28 and TRBJ1-2, with unresolved D. The CDR3 covers 15 residues. CDR1 is MDHEN, CDR2 SYDVKM, per germline. Trimming pared 1 base from V and 6 bases from J, leaving 15 bases between.